The entry that follows covers one T cell receptor (beta chain) sequence. These data belong to a study of blood T cell repertoires in COVID-19. Study details: Samples came from the United States, Italy and Spain, spanning acute and convalescent COVID-19. PBMCs, B-cell-depleted T cells, or T cells were the source of the cDNA or gDNA that made up the material.

As processed by the authors: Researchers report that nucleated cell counts were estimated from reference gene primer amplification. Data came from immunoSEQ multiplex PCR; TCRdb stores just in-frame clones and leaves some out. For V, J and clone size, that table is used; D and trimming come from the DNA. The sample lists around 130,000 clones; about 87% were seen once. Looked up from germline, CDR1 is SGHRS and CDR2 is YFSETQ. V shed 2 bases and J 9 bases; nucleotides not matched to a gene: 12. This CDR3 comprises 17 residues. The specimen sequenced was peripheral blood. This TCR was recovered from a woman older than 75 with acute or convalescent COVID-19. The chain recombines TRBV5-1 with TRBJ1-6; 9 bases are shared with TRBD1. CDR3 bases: TGCGCCAGCAGCTTCGAGGGACAGGGCACAGGTGGTTCACCCCTCCACTTT. It yields the protein CASSFEGQGTGGSPLHF.